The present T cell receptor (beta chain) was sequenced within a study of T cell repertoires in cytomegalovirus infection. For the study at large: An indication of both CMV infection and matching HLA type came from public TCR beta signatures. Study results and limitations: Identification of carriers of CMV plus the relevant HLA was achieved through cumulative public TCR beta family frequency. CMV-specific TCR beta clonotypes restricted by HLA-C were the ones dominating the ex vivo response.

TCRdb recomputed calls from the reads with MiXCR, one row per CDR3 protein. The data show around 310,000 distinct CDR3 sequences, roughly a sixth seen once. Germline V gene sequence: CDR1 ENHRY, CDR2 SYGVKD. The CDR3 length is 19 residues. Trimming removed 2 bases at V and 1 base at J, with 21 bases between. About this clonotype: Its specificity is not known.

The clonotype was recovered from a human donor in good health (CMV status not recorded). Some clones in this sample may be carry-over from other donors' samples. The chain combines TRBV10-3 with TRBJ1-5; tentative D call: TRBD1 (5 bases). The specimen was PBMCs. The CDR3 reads CAISEEKGGNRKSNQPQHF. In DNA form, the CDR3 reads TGTGCCATCAGTGAGGAAAAGGGCGGCAACAGGAAGAGCAATCAGCCCCAGCATTTT.